A single sample gave rise to the 8 T cell receptor beta chains below, sequenced in a study of radiotherapy plus CTLA-4 blockade in lung cancer. TCRdb's table, derived via immunoSEQ multiplex PCR, lists solely in-frame clones and lacks some. The data show tens of thousands of clones, 63% seen once. Material: peripheral blood, obtained from a patient treated with radiotherapy plus ipilimumab. Receptor source: a human donor with non-small cell lung cancer who had a partial response to radiotherapy plus ipilimumab.

The gene calls are TRBV30 and TRBJ1-2; D is unresolved. Germline V gene sequence: CDR1 GTSNPN, CDR2 SVGIG (reference sequence). V lost 0 bases to trimming and J lost 7 bases, with 9 bases between them. This CDR3 spans 12 amino acids. In DNA form, the CDR3 reads TGTGCCTGGAGTGTACCTTGGGCTGGCTACACCTTC. This sequence encodes CAWSVPWAGYTF.

This chain uses TRBV7-2 with TRBJ1-1; perhaps TRBD1 as D (6 bases). Per the germline V gene, CDR1 is SGHTA and CDR2 is FQGNSA. Trimming shortened V by 1 base and J by 5 bases, and 11 bases separated the two germline ends. The CDR3 covers 14 residues. The CDR3 bases are TGTGCCAGCAGCTTAGTTGCAGGGGAGACTGAAGCTTTCTTT. Amino acids: CASSLVAGETEAFF.

The chain recombines TRBV6-5 with TRBJ2-1, with D possibly TRBD2 on 6 matching bases. The CDR3 covers 12 residues. Per the germline V gene, CDR1 is MNHEY and CDR2 is SVGAGI. Trimming removed 6 bases at V and 15 bases at J, with 18 bases between. The chain's CDR3 is CASRKEGYFMFF. The DNA of the CDR3 is TGTGCCAGCAGGAAGGAGGGCTACTTTATGTTCTTC.

This clone was detected a few times. This CDR3 reads CASSLGRGAENEQFF. The CDR3 nucleotides read TGTGCCAGCAGCTTGGGCCGGGGGGCTGAAAATGAGCAGTTCTTC. This chain connects TRBV5-4 to TRBJ2-1; D is perhaps TRBD2 (7 bases). Trimming cost V 0 bases and J 7 bases, with 14 bases left between them. CDR1 and CDR2 (germline): SGHNT, YYREEE (reference sequence). The length of the CDR3 is 15 residues.

The DNA for the CDR3 is TGCGCCAGCAGCTTGTTTGGAGGGATCCAAGAGACCCAGTACTTC. As protein: CASSLFGGIQETQYF. This chain links TRBV5-1 with TRBJ2-5; TRBD2 might be the D (6 bases). The CDR3 sequence is 15 residues long. V was clipped by 1 base and J by 1 base, with 11 bases between them. CDR1 is SGHRS and CDR2 is YFSETQ in the germline V gene. Full variable domain (missing parts from reference TRBV5-1 and TRBJ2-5): KAGVTQTPRYLIKTRGQQVTLSCSPISGHRSVSWYQQTPGQGLQFLFEYFSETQRNKGNFPGRFSGRQFSNSRSEMNVSTLELGDSALYLCASSLFGGIQETQYFGPGTRLLVL.

The chain links TRBV11-2 to TRBJ2-2; D is uncertain. Per germline, CDR1 SGHAT and CDR2 FQNNGV. The CDR3 is 16 amino acids. V was cut by 5 bases and J by 4 bases, with 17 bases left in between. CDR3: CASSRLATTSTGELFF. The DNA for the CDR3 is TGTGCCAGCAGCCGTTTGGCAACCACCAGCACCGGGGAGCTGTTTTTT.

V gene TRBV5-1 combines with J gene TRBJ2-5, with TRBD2 as a possible D gene (6 bases). V was shortened by 4 bases and J by 1 base, with 11 bases between the two germline ends. CDR3 size: 14 residues. The germline V gene has CDR1 SGHRS and CDR2 YFSETQ. CDR3: CASSPGGIQETQYF. CDR3 in DNA: TGCGCCAGCAGCCCCGGAGGGATCCAAGAGACCCAGTACTTC. Full variable domain (remainder filled in from reference TRBV5-1 and TRBJ2-5): KAGVTQTPRYLIKTRGQQVTLSCSPISGHRSVSWYQQTPGQGLQFLFEYFSETQRNKGNFPGRFSGRQFSNSRSEMNVSTLELGDSALYLCASSPGGIQETQYFGPGTRLLVL.

This rearrangement joins TRBV5-6 to TRBJ2-3; perhaps TRBD1 as D (6 bases). Per the germline V gene, CDR1 is SGHDT and CDR2 is YYEEEE. The CDR3 is made up of 14 amino acids. V was shortened by 5 bases and J by 1 base, with 11 bases between the two germline ends. The CDR3 DNA sequence: TGTGCCAGCAGACAAGGGACACGCACAGATACGCAGTATTTT. Its translation: CASRQGTRTDTQYF.